These 31 T cell receptor beta chains were sequenced from one sample in a study of beta chain features in type 1 diabetes. These receptors' targets are unknown. Since all of the isolated RNA was reverse transcribed, expressed TCRB transcripts were what got sequenced. Using immunoSEQ multiplex PCR, the repertoire was profiled, and TCRdb retains in-frame clones only, with some absent. The table lists about 150,000 clones, around 8% of them singletons. Overall study results and limits: There was a moderate but significant shortening of TCRB CDR3s in all four CD4+ subsets of Type 1 diabetes patients.

The sample was central memory CD4+ T cells from blood. Source of these receptors: a woman in her thirties or forties with type 1 diabetes.

This chain links TRBV19 with TRBJ2-6; possible D gene TRBD1, 6 bases. The CDR3 is 16 amino acids. Germline V CDR1 and CDR2: LNHDA, SQIVND (reference sequence). Trimming cost V 10 bases and J 0 bases, with 16 bases left between them. CDR3 coding DNA: TGTGCCACCAGTGGGGGACACGGCTCTGGGGCCAACGTCCTGACTTTC. As protein: CATSGGHGSGANVLTF.

This clone was seen many times. This sequence joins TRBV5-4 and TRBJ2-5; TRBD1 aligns across 9 bases. Germline CDR1 is SGHNT and CDR2 is YYREEE (reference sequence). The ends lost 6 bases at V and 5 bases at J; junction bases unmatched: 5. The CDR3 consists of 13 residues. The CDR3, as DNA: TGTGCCAGCACCTCTGACAGGGGGGAGACCCAGTACTTC. Its protein is CASTSDRGETQYF.

In this sample, this clone turned up many times. V usage is TRBV5-1 and J usage is TRBJ2-7; 7 bases align to TRBD1. Trimming cost V 4 bases and J 3 bases; bases outside gene matches: 7. CDR3 length: 14 residues. The germline gives CDR1 SGHRS, CDR2 YFSETQ. CDR3: CASSLTGSIYEQYF. CDR3 coding DNA: TGCGCCAGCAGCCTGACAGGGTCTATCTACGAGCAGTACTTC. Combining the CDR3 with reference TRBV5-1 and TRBJ2-7 gives the whole variable domain KAGVTQTPRYLIKTRGQQVTLSCSPISGHRSVSWYQQTPGQGLQFLFEYFSETQRNKGNFPGRFSGRQFSNSRSEMNVSTLELGDSALYLCASSLTGSIYEQYFGPGTRLTVT.

This clone was observed a handful of times. CDR3 sequence: CSAGEYGYTF. The CDR3 bases are TGCAGCGCCGGGGAGTATGGCTACACCTTC. The genes are TRBV29-1 and TRBJ1-2; no clear D gene. V was clipped by 7 bases and J by 5 bases, with 8 bases between them. Germline loops: CDR1 SQVTM, CDR2 ANQGSEA. The CDR3 is made up of 10 amino acids.

This clone was counted a few times. The chain uses TRBV14 and TRBJ2-3; 8 bases align to TRBD2. CDR1 SGHDN and CDR2 FVKESK come from the germline V gene. The CDR3 consists of 16 residues. The J segment lost 6 bases and the V segment lost 4 bases, leaving 12 bases of the junction unmatched. CDR3 in DNA: TGTGCCAGCAGCCTTCTTCAGCGGGGGCCCCCCGATACGCAGTATTTT. Translation gives CASSLLQRGPPDTQYF.

This chain joins TRBV11-2 and TRBJ2-3; D uncertain. Trimming removed 3 bases from V and 4 bases from J, with 8 bases in between. The CDR3 length is 13 residues. CDR1 and CDR2 from the germline V gene are SGHAT and FQNNGV. The CDR3 is CASSLATSDTQYF. In DNA form, the CDR3 reads TGTGCCAGCAGCTTGGCGACATCAGATACGCAGTATTTT.

This clone was recorded at least ten times. This chain links TRBV7-3 with TRBJ1-1; TRBD1 matches at 8 bases. Losses at the gene ends were 5 bases for V and 5 bases for J; bases not matched to a gene: 4. The length of the CDR3 is 13 residues. CDR1 and CDR2 from the germline V gene are SGHTA and FQGTGA. The CDR3 loop is CASSVQGDTEAFF. The DNA of the CDR3 is TGTGCCAGCAGCGTACAGGGGGATACTGAAGCTTTCTTT.

This chain links TRBV18 with TRBJ2-1; 7 bases are a match to TRBD1. The germline V gene encodes CDR1 KGHSH and CDR2 LQKENI. The CDR3 totals 16 residues. Trimming removed 0 bases from V and 10 bases from J; junction bases left unmatched: 12. The CDR3 DNA reads as TGTGCCAGCTCACCACCTACGAGACAGGGATTAACCGAGCAGTTCTTC. It specifies CASSPPTRQGLTEQFF.

This clone has more than one count but fewer than ten. The chain links TRBV5-4 to TRBJ2-7; 8 bases agree with TRBD1. The CDR3 loop spans 15 amino acids. The V and J ends lost 5 bases and 2 bases, in that order; junction bases with no gene match: 9. Germline values: CDR1 SGHNT, CDR2 YYREEE (reference sequence). For the CDR3, the DNA is TGTGCCAGCAGTCCTGGACAGGGATGGACCTACGAGCAGTACTTC. It codes for CASSPGQGWTYEQYF.

This clone was counted a few times. The rearrangement joins TRBV7-2 to TRBJ1-1, with a tentative D call TRBD1 (5 bases). The CDR3 runs 14 residues. Germline V CDR1 and CDR2: SGHTA, FQGNSA. V lost 3 bases to trimming and J lost 7 bases, with 15 bases between them. In DNA form, the CDR3 reads TGTGCCAGCAGCTTTAGGGAAGGGGCCTATGAAGCTTTCTTT. Encoded protein: CASSFREGAYEAFF.

This clone was picked up a small number of times. The CDR3 region is CASILRDTRTDTQYF. In DNA, the CDR3 is TGTGCCAGCATCCTCCGGGACACCCGCACAGATACGCAGTATTTT. The chain is built from TRBV2 and TRBJ2-3; D may be TRBD1 (6 bases). This CDR3 has 15 residues. The ends were cut back, 7 bases at V and 1 base at J, with 15 bases in the middle. Germline V gene data show CDR1 as SNHLY and CDR2 as FYNNEI.

This chain uses TRBV6-5 with TRBJ1-4; 9 bases line up with TRBD1. This CDR3 contains 15 residues. Germline V gene data show CDR1 as MNHEY and CDR2 as SVGAGI. The V gene end was trimmed by 4 bases and the J gene end by 8 bases; junction bases not matched to a gene: 8. The CDR3 region has the DNA TGTGCCAGCAGTTTCTCCGGGACAGGGTACGAAAAACTGTTTTTT. Translation gives CASSFSGTGYEKLFF.

The sample holds a few counts of this clone. The chain joins TRBV6-5 to TRBJ2-2; 8 bases map to TRBD2. The germline V gene has CDR1 MNHEY and CDR2 SVGAGI. This CDR3 comprises 13 residues. With 8 bases clipped from V and 5 bases from J, the junction kept 4 bases outside the gene matches. As DNA, the CDR3 is TGTGCCAGCCTGCGGGAGGTTACCGGGGAGCTGTTTTTT. It specifies CASLREVTGELFF.

This clone was detected many times. The genes are TRBV28 and TRBJ2-4, with D perhaps matching TRBD1 (5 bases). Between the trimmed V and J ends, which lost 6 bases and 0 bases, there was a span of 9 bases. CDR3 size: 14 residues. The germline V gene has CDR1 MDHEN and CDR2 SYDVKM. In DNA form, the CDR3 reads TGTGCCAGCAGAGTGGGGCTAGCCAAAAACATTCAGTACTTC. It is translated as CASRVGLAKNIQYF.

This clone has a handful of counts. CDR3 nucleotide sequence: TGTGCCAGCAGCTTGGGGGGGGCTGGGGCCAACGTCCTGACTTTC. Amino acid sequence: CASSLGGAGANVLTF. The gene calls are TRBV5-4 and TRBJ2-6, with a tentative D call TRBD2 (6 bases). V was shortened by 0 bases and J by 2 bases, with 6 bases between the two germline ends. CDR3 length: 15 amino acids. Germline loops: CDR1 SGHNT, CDR2 YYREEE (reference sequence). The full variable domain, completed using reference TRBV5-4 and TRBJ2-6, is ETGVTQSPTHLIKTRGQQVTLRCSSQSGHNTVSWYQQALGQGPQFIFQYYREEENGRGNFPPRFSGLQFPNYSSELNVNALELDDSALYLCASSLGGAGANVLTFGAGSRLTVL.

The sample holds a few counts of this clone. V usage is TRBV11-2 and J usage is TRBJ2-1; 9 bases map to TRBD2. After removal of 3 bases from V and 13 bases from J, the junction contained 1 base not matched to a gene. This CDR3 spans 11 amino acids. In germline, CDR1 is SGHAT, CDR2 FQNNGV. The CDR3 is CASSLGTSQFF. DNA for the CDR3: TGTGCCAGCAGCTTGGGGACTAGCCAGTTCTTC.

V and J are TRBV28 and TRBJ1-2; TRBD1 agrees at 9 bases. The CDR3 runs to 16 residues. The ends lost 4 bases at V and 6 bases at J; junction bases unmatched: 12. In germline, CDR1 is MDHEN, CDR2 SYDVKM. CDR3 sequence: CASSSVGQGTGHGYTF. The DNA of the CDR3 is TGTGCCAGCAGTTCAGTGGGACAGGGAACGGGGCATGGCTACACCTTC.

This clone turned up a few times. The rearrangement uses TRBV29-1 and TRBJ1-5; unclear D gene. CDR3 length equals 13 residues. Between the trimmed V and J ends, which lost 3 bases and 4 bases, there was a span of 10 bases. Germline V gives CDR1 SQVTM, CDR2 ANQGSEA. The CDR3 region is CSVEDGENQPQHF. The CDR3 DNA reads TGCAGCGTTGAGGACGGGGAGAATCAGCCCCAGCATTTT.

Only a few counts were recorded for this clone. The chain employs TRBV28 and TRBJ2-2; D is perhaps TRBD1 (5 bases). This CDR3 is built from 13 residues. V lost 7 bases and J 7 bases, leaving 13 bases between the germline ends. Germline lookup yields CDR1 MDHEN and CDR2 SYDVKM. CDR3 bases: TGTGCCAGCATAGGGGTGTCGAGCGGGGAGCTGTTTTTT. The encoded protein is CASIGVSSGELFF.

This clone appeared a few times. The genes are TRBV2 and TRBJ1-5; no firm D call. Per the germline V gene, CDR1 is SNHLY and CDR2 is FYNNEI. V gave up 9 bases and J gave up 4 bases, with 13 bases separating them. This CDR3 spans 13 amino acids. CDR3 sequence (DNA): TGTGCCAGTCGAGGGCAGACTAATCAGCCCCAGCATTTT. Its translation: CASRGQTNQPQHF.

The chain carries TRBV6-6 and TRBJ1-2, with TRBD1 matching 8 bases. V shed 7 bases, J shed 8 bases, and the junction held 3 bases outside the gene matches. Germline V lookup: CDR1 MNHNY, CDR2 SVGAGI (reference sequence). CDR3 length equals 11 residues. CDR3 coding DNA: TGTGCCAGCACCGACAGGGGCGGCTACACCTTC. It encodes CASTDRGGYTF.

In its sample, this clone was seen a few times. The chain links TRBV5-1 to TRBJ1-1; the match to TRBD1 covers 7 bases. The CDR3 extends over 14 amino acids. Trimming cost V 5 bases and J 3 bases; bases outside gene matches: 7. The V gene's germline CDR1 is SGHRS and CDR2 YFSETQ. The CDR3 sequence: CASRGGPPDTEAFF. Here the CDR3 DNA reads TGCGCCAGCAGAGGGGGCCCCCCGGACACTGAAGCTTTCTTT.

This clone was seen at least ten times. The chain links TRBV30 to TRBJ1-2, with 10 bases identical to TRBD1. V gave up 0 bases and J gave up 5 bases; unmatched junction bases: 9. CDR1 and CDR2 from the germline V gene are GTSNPN and SVGIG (reference sequence). CDR3 length: 16 residues. The DNA for the CDR3 is TGTGCCTGGAGTGTTTCCGGGACAGGGGCCCAGTATGGCTACACCTTC. Translated: CAWSVSGTGAQYGYTF.

This clone was seen a handful of times. The chain couples TRBV18 to TRBJ1-5; D is perhaps TRBD1 (5 bases). The CDR3 totals 13 residues. Between the trimmed V and J ends, which lost 5 bases and 5 bases, there was a span of 10 bases. Germline V CDR1 and CDR2: KGHSH, LQKENI. The CDR3 region has the DNA TGTGCCAGCTCAGAAGGGGTGGATCAGCCCCAGCATTTT. Translation: CASSEGVDQPQHF.

The rearrangement joins TRBV25-1 to TRBJ2-7, with a weak D call TRBD1 (7 bases). V was cut by 2 bases and J by 6 bases, with 23 bases left in between. The CDR3 consists of 17 residues. The V gene's germline CDR1 is MGHDK and CDR2 SYGVNS. Here the CDR3 reads CASSETAGQGDSVEQYF. CDR3 nucleotide sequence: TGTGCCAGCAGTGAAACGGCGGGGCAGGGGGATTCCGTCGAGCAGTACTTC.

This rearrangement joins TRBV28 to TRBJ2-2, with D perhaps TRBD2 (7 bases). V was trimmed by 8 bases and J by 0 bases, leaving 13 bases between them. The CDR3 consists of 15 residues. CDR1 is MDHEN, CDR2 SYDVKM, per germline. This CDR3 reads CASLRRGPNTGELFF. The CDR3 bases are TGTGCCAGCCTTCGGCGGGGGCCGAACACCGGGGAGCTGTTTTTT.

This clone showed up just a few times. The chain couples TRBV5-4 to TRBJ2-3, with 12 bases identical to TRBD2. V dropped 4 bases and J dropped 2; count of bases not matched to a gene: 8. The CDR3 spans 17 residues. The germline gives CDR1 SGHNT, CDR2 YYREEE (reference sequence). The CDR3 loop is CASSRGGLAGFTDTQYF. CDR3 nucleotides: TGTGCCAGCAGCCGAGGAGGACTAGCGGGATTCACAGATACGCAGTATTTT.

The rearrangement joins TRBV2 to TRBJ2-7; D remains ambiguous. V shed 6 bases and J shed 4 bases, with 4 bases lying between them. CDR1 and CDR2 (germline): SNHLY, FYNNEI. CDR3 length: 10 amino acids. The CDR3 nucleotides read TGTGCCAGCAGCCTATACGAGCAGTACTTC. It specifies CASSLYEQYF.

This clone showed up just a few times. The rearrangement joins TRBV5-1 to TRBJ2-1, with 8 bases identical to TRBD2. Unmatched junction bases numbered 10, after V lost 2 bases and J lost 0 bases. CDR1 and CDR2 (germline): SGHRS, YFSETQ. The CDR3 extends over 18 amino acids. The CDR3, as DNA: TGCGCCAGCAGCTTTGCGGCTAGCGGGCCCAGCTCCTACAATGAGCAGTTCTTC. Amino acid sequence: CASSFAASGPSSYNEQFF.

The sample holds a few counts of this clone. The genes are TRBV29-1 and TRBJ1-4, with 11 bases aligning to TRBD1. The CDR3 spans 14 residues. The trim removed 3 bases at V and 8 bases at J, leaving 5 bases unmatched. The germline V gene has CDR1 SQVTM and CDR2 ANQGSEA. In nucleotides, the CDR3 is TGCAGCGTTGACGGGACAGGGGGTGACGAAAAACTGTTTTTT. It is translated as CSVDGTGGDEKLFF. The entire variable domain, with the rest obtained from reference TRBV29-1 and TRBJ1-4, is as follows: SAVISQKPSRDICQRGTSLTIQCQVDSQVTMMFWYRQQPGQSLTLIATANQGSEATYESGFVIDKFPISRPNLTFSTLTVSNMSPEDSSIYLCSVDGTGGDEKLFFGSGTQLSVL.

The rearrangement joins TRBV15 to TRBJ2-7; perhaps TRBD2 as D (5 bases). The CDR3 sequence is 17 residues long. Trimming cost V 0 bases and J 0 bases, with 15 bases left between them. Per the germline V gene, CDR1 is LNHNV and CDR2 is YYDKDF (reference sequence). The CDR3 spells CATSRDVVAGSSYEQYF. The DNA of the CDR3 is TGTGCCACCAGCAGAGATGTCGTGGCGGGTAGCTCCTACGAGCAGTACTTC.